Listed here is a single TCR beta chain. Its antigen is still unknown. This record belongs to a study of human T cells and chemical hapten exposure. CDR3 length equals 14 residues. Germline assignment: CDR1 SQVTM and CDR2 ANQGSEA. The ends lost 4 bases at V and 8 bases at J; junction bases unmatched: 8. Study-level points and caveats: While controls formed fewer of them, expanded TCRs formed significantly more large CDR3 similarity clusters. Expanded TCR counts at PT1 were positively correlated with the patch test score.

Time point indicated: patch test 1, 2 weeks after DPC sensitization. The treatment denotes: therapeutic diphenylcyclopropenone sensitization with weekly scalp DPC. The donor pool consisted of alopecia patients aged 18 to 70 years, considered suitable for DPC. Total RNA was isolated from unfractionated whole blood. From the RACE reads, TCRdb called clonotypes with MiXCR, one entry per CDR3 protein. The table includes about 360,000 distinct CDR3 sequences, nearly 5% detected once. This sequence was found in a woman aged 50 to 60 with alopecia areata. Some clones in this sample may be carry-over from other donors' samples. The chain couples TRBV29-1 to TRBJ2-1; TRBD1 matches at 10 bases. The sequenced sample was whole blood, obtained in connection with sensitization to the hapten diphenylcyclopropenone (DPC). The CDR3: CSVGPGQGGDEQFF. The CDR3 DNA follows: TGCAGCGTTGGGCCCGGACAGGGGGGCGATGAGCAGTTCTTC.